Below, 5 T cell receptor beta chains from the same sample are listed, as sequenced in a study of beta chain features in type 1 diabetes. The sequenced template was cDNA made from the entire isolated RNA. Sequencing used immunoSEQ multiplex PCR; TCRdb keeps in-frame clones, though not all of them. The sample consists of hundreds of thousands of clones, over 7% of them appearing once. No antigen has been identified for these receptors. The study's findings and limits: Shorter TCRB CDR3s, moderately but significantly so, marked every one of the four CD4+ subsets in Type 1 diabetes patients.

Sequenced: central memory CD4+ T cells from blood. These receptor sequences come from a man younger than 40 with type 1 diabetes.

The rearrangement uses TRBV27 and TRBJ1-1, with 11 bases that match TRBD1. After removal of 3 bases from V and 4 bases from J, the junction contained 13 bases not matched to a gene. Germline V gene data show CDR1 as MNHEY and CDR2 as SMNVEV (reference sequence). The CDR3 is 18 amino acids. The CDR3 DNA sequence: TGTGCCAGCAGTTTCAATGGGGGGACAGGGGGATTGGCCACTGAAGCTTTCTTT. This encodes CASSFNGGTGGLATEAFF.

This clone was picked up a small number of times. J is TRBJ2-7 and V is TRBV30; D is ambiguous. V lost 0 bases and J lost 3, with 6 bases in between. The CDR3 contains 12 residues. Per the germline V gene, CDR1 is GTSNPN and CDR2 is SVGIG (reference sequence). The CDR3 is CAWSVLNYEQYF. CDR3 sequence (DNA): TGTGCCTGGAGTGTTTTAAACTACGAGCAGTACTTC.

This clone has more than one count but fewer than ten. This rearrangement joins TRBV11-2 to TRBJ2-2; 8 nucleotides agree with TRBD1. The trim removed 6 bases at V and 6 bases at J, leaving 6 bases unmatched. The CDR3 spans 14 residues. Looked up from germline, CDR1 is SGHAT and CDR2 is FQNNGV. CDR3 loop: CASREVRGPGELFF. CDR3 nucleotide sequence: TGTGCCAGCAGGGAGGTCAGGGGGCCCGGGGAGCTGTTTTTT. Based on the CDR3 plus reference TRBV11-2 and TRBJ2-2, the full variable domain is EAGVAQSPRYKIIEKRQSVAFWCNPISGHATLYWYQQILGQGPKLLIQFQNNGVVDDSQLPKDRFSAERLKGVDSTLKIQPAKLEDSAVYLCASREVRGPGELFFGEGSRLTVL.

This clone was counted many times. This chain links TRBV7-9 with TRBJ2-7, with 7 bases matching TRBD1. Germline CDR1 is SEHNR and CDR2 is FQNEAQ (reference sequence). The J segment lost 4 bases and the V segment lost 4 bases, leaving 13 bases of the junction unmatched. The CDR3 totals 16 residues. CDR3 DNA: TGTGCCAGCAGCTCTGGCCGGGACAGCTTCTTTTACGAGCAGTACTTC. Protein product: CASSSGRDSFFYEQYF.

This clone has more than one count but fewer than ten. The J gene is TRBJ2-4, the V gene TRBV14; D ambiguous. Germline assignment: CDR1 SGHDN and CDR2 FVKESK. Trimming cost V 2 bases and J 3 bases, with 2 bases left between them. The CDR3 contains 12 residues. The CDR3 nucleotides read TGTGCCAGCAGCCAAAACAAAAACATTCAGTACTTC. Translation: CASSQNKNIQYF.